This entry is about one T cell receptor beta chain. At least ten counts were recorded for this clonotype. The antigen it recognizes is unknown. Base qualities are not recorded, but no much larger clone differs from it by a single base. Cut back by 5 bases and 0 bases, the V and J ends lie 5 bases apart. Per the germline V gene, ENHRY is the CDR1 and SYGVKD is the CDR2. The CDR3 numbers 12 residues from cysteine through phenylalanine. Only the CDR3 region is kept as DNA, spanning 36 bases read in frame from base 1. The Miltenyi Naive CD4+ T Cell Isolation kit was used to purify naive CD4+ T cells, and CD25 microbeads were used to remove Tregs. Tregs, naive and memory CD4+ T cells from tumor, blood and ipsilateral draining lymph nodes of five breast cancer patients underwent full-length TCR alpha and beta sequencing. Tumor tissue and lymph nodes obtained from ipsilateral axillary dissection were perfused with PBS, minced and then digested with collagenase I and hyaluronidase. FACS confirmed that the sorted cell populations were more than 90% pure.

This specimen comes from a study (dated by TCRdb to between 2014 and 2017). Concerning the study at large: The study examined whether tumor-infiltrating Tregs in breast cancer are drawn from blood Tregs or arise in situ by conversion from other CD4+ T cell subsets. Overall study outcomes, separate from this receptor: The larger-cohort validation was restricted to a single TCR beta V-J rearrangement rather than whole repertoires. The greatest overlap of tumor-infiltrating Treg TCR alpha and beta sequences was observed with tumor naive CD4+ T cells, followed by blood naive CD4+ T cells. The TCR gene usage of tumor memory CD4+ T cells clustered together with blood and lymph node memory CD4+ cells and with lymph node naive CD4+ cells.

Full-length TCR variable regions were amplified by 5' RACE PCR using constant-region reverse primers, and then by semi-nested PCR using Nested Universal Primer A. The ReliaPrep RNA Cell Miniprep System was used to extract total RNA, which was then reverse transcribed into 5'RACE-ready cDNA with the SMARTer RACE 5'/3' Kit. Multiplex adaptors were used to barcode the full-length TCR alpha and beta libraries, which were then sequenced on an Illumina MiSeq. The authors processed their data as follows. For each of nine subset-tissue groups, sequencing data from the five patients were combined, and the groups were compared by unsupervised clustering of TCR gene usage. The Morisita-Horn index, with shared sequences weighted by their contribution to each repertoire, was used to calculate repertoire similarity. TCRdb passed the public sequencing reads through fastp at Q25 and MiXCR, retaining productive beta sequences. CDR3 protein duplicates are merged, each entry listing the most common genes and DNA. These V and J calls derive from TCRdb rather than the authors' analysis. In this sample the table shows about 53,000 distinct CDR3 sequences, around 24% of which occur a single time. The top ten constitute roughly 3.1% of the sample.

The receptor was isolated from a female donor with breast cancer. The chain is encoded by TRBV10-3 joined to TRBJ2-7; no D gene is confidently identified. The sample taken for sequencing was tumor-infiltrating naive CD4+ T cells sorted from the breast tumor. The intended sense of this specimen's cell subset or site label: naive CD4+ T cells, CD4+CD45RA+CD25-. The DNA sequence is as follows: TGTGCCATCAGTTCCAACTCCTACGAGCAGTACTTC. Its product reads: CAISSNSYEQYF.